A selection of T cell receptor beta chains follows, all from one sample in a study of tumor-infiltrating lymphocytes in primary liver carcinoma. TCRdb re-analysed the multiplex PCR reads in MiXCR, keeping a single row per CDR3 protein. The sample contains approximately 190,000 distinct CDR3 sequences, around four fifths of which appear only once. The specimen was tumor tissue from primary liver carcinoma. Receptors were obtained from a man in his forties with primary liver carcinoma and hepatitis B virus infection. Each CDR3 is given with its conserved first and last residue. A D gene is named only where the DNA matches it firmly. Clone size is not always given. Where it is, it says once, few, many or a class for expanded clones.

DNA	CDR3	V	D	J	size	length
TGTGTCAGCAGCTCTGGAGGAAACTCTGTTGGAGCCCGCACAGATACGCAGTATTTT	CVSSSGGNSVGARTDTQYF	TRBV11-1	-	TRBJ2-3	-	19
TGTGCCTGCAGCTTGTACGTATTGGTAGGACAGGGTAGCAATGAGCAGTTCTTC	CACSLYVLVGQGSNEQFF	TRBV5-5	TRBD1	TRBJ2-1	-	18
TGTGCCAGCAGCCAAGAGGGCTGGACAGGGGGTCGTATTTCCTCTGGAAACACCATATATTTT	CASSQEGWTGGRISSGNTIYF	TRBV4-2	TRBD1	TRBJ1-3	few	21
TGTGCCAGCAGTCTAGATAACAATGAGCAGCTCTTT	CASSLDNNEQLF	TRBV12-3/TRBV12-4	-	TRBJ2-1	few	12
TGTGCTAGCAACTCCGATCAGGCTAGCGTCAAAGAGACCCAGTACTTC	CASNSDQASVKETQYF	TRBV5-4	-	TRBJ2-5	-	16
TGTGCCAGCAACTTGGCATCTTCTGGTCCCTACGAGCAAAACTTC	CASNLASSGPYEQNF	TRBV5-5	-	TRBJ2-7	-	15
TGTAGTGTCTTGATTGGGATAGGGCCCCCCTACGAGCAGTACTTC	CSVLIGIGPPYEQYF	TRBV29-1	-	TRBJ2-7	few	15
TGTGCCAGCAGCTCTAACAGGAACCCCTACGAACAGTATTTC	CASSSNRNPYEQYF	TRBV11-2	-	TRBJ2-7	few	14
TGCGCCAGCGGCCCCGACCTCTCATCCAGCGAGTATTACTTC	CASGPDLSSSEYYF	TRBV5-4	-	TRBJ2-7	-	14
TGTGCCAGCAGCCTAGGGACCTTGAGAAGCGTCACAGATACGCAGTATTTT	CASSLGTLRSVTDTQYF	TRBV11-1	-	TRBJ2-3	-	17
TGCGCCAGCAGCTTGGCTGGCGGCCTCTCCGAGCAGTACTTC	CASSLAGGLSEQYF	TRBV5-1	-	TRBJ2-7	-	14
TGTGCCAGCACCTCCTTCGTAGCTTCCACAGATGCGCAGCATTTT	CASTSFVASTDAQHF	TRBV5-4	-	TRBJ1-5	-	15
TGTGTCAGCACCCCGATCCCCATGAGCAATCAGCCCCAGCATTTT	CVSTPIPMSNQPQHF	TRBV6-2/TRBV6-3	-	TRBJ1-5	-	15
TGCGCCAGCAGCTTTGGGACAACTAACACCGGGGAGCTGTTTTTT	CASSFGTTNTGELFF	TRBV5-1	-	TRBJ2-2	many	15
TGTGCCAGCAATCCCCGGACTAGCGGGAGAGCAAATGAGCAATTCTTC	CASNPRTSGRANEQFF	TRBV6-2/TRBV6-3	TRBD2	TRBJ2-1	-	16
TGTGCCATCACTGAGAATCGGACAGCTCATGGATACACCATATATTTT	CAITENRTAHGYTIYF	TRBV10-3	-	TRBJ1-3	-	16
TGTGCCAGCAGCCAAGATTTAAGGACGGATACGCAATATTTT	CASSQDLRTDTQYF	TRBV4-2	-	TRBJ2-3	-	14
TGTACCAGCAATGAACAGGGGGCGAGGAGCGCTGAAGCTCTCTTT	CTSNEQGARSAEALF	TRBV6-2/TRBV6-3	TRBD1	TRBJ1-1	-	15
TGTGCCAGCAGCTCCCCCTTGACTAGCGGGAGTAGAAATGAGCAGTTATTC	CASSSPLTSGSRNEQLF	TRBV11-1	TRBD2	TRBJ2-1	-	17
TGTGCCAGTAACCAAGAGAGGCTCGAGACAGGGGGCTGGGAGCAGTACTTC	CASNQERLETGGWEQYF	TRBV4-2	TRBD1	TRBJ2-7	-	17
TGTGCCAGCAGTGAATTCGGCAGCTCTGGGGCCAACGTCCTGACTTTC	CASSEFGSSGANVLTF	TRBV25-1	-	TRBJ2-6	-	16
TGTGCCAGCAGTGAAGCAGGGGAGAGTACTGAAGCTTTCTTT	CASSEAGESTEAFF	TRBV25-1	-	TRBJ1-1	few	14
TGTGCCAGCACTCCCCAGGGATCCCAAGAGACCCAGTACTTC	CASTPQGSQETQYF	TRBV6-2/TRBV6-3	-	TRBJ2-5	-	14
TGTGCCTTTACAGCGGGACAGGATAACACTGAAGCTTTCTTT	CAFTAGQDNTEAFF	TRBV30	TRBD1	TRBJ1-1	-	14
TGTGCCAGCAGCCCTGGACAATCCTATGAGCAATACTTC	CASSPGQSYEQYF	TRBV11-2	-	TRBJ2-7	-	13
TGCGTCAGCAGCCAAGATCGGGGACAGGGCCGGAATTCACCCCTCCATTTT	CVSSQDRGQGRNSPLHF	TRBV4-1	TRBD1	TRBJ1-6	-	17
TGCAGCGGGAGAGGGGGAGCGAATCAGCCCCAGCATTTT	CSGRGGANQPQHF	TRBV29-1	-	TRBJ1-5	-	13
TGTGCCAGCAACCCAGGATCAGGTTGGGGTACTGAAGCTTTCTTC	CASNPGSGWGTEAFF	TRBV11-3	-	TRBJ1-1	-	15
TGTACCAGCAACTTGGGGGGGGTTAGAGAGACCCAGTACTTC	CTSNLGGVRETQYF	TRBV5-6	TRBD2	TRBJ2-5	-	14
TGCAGCGTGACTGAGGGGAGTGGGGAGTTGTTTTTT	CSVTEGSGELFF	TRBV29-1	-	TRBJ2-2	-	12
TGCACCAGCAGGCAAAGTGGGGGGTCCTACGAGCAGTACTTC	CTSRQSGGSYEQYF	TRBV4-3	-	TRBJ2-7	-	14
TGTACCAGCAGTACGACAGGGGTTTCGCACCTCCACTTT	CTSSTTGVSHLHF	TRBV6-6	TRBD1	TRBJ1-6	-	13
TGTGCCAGCAGCCAAGATCCTAGCGAGAACACCGGGGAGCTGTTTTTT	CASSQDPSENTGELFF	TRBV4-2	-	TRBJ2-2	many	16
TGTGGCAACAGCCTCAACAGGGTGGGCGGTGAAAAACTGTTTTTT	CGNSLNRVGGEKLFF	TRBV12-3/TRBV12-4	-	TRBJ1-4	once	15
TGTGCCAGCAGAACAGGGGGCAGAGGAGCCGGGGAGCTGTATTTT	CASRTGGRGAGELYF	TRBV6-1	TRBD1	TRBJ2-2	-	15
TGTGCCAACATTACCGTCCAGACCCAGTACTTC	CANITVQTQYF	TRBV6-2/TRBV6-3	-	TRBJ2-5	-	11
TGTACCAGTAGTTTCTGCCACGCCTACGAGCAATACTTC	CTSSFCHAYEQYF	TRBV12-3/TRBV12-4	-	TRBJ2-7	-	13
TGTGCCAGCAGTGACGGAGGTAGCCGAGAGACCCAGTATTTC	CASSDGGSRETQYF	TRBV6-1	-	TRBJ2-5	-	14
TGCAGTGTCCAGTCCGGGGTGATGAACATTGAAGCTTTCTTT	CSVQSGVMNIEAFF	TRBV29-1	-	TRBJ1-1	once	14
TGTGCCATCAGTGAGTCATACGGCGGGAGCTCCTACGAGCAGTACTTC	CAISESYGGSSYEQYF	TRBV10-3	TRBD2	TRBJ2-7	-	16
TGCACCAGCAGTGAAGAGGGACAACGGGGCTACTTC	CTSSEEGQRGYF	TRBV6-1	-	TRBJ2-5	-	12
TGTGCCTGGACGGTGTCTGAAGATCAGCCCCAGCATTTT	CAWTVSEDQPQHF	TRBV30	-	TRBJ1-5	many	13
TGCGCGAGCAGCCTCATGGGGGAACAAGAGACCCAGTACTTC	CASSLMGEQETQYF	TRBV4-1	-	TRBJ2-5	-	14
TGTGCCAGCAGATATGACAGAGGGCTTCGTGAAGCTTTCTTT	CASRYDRGLREAFF	TRBV6-6	-	TRBJ1-1	-	14
TGTGCCACCAGCAGAGACCCTCGTAGCAATCAGCCCCAGCATTTT	CATSRDPRSNQPQHF	TRBV15	-	TRBJ1-5	-	15
TGCAGTGCTAGGGAGCGGGGCGGGTCTGCCCGCGGAGAGCAGTACTTC	CSARERGGSARGEQYF	TRBV20-1	TRBD2	TRBJ2-7	-	16
TGTGCCAGCAGCTTAGAAGTTAGTCGGTCTGAACAGTTCTTC	CASSLEVSRSEQFF	TRBV7-9	-	TRBJ2-1	-	14
TGTGCCAGTAGCACAACGACAGGGGGCAAGGGAGAGACCCAGTACTTC	CASSTTTGGKGETQYF	TRBV5-4	TRBD1	TRBJ2-5	few	16
TGCGCCAGCGGCCCCCAAGAGACCCAGTACTTC	CASGPQETQYF	TRBV5-1	-	TRBJ2-5	-	11
TGTGCCAGCAGTCACGGTGGGAGCTCCTATAATTCACCCCTCAACTTT	CASSHGGSSYNSPLNF	TRBV4-2	-	TRBJ1-6	-	16
TGCGGCGTTGAAACAGGGGGCAATCAGCCCCAGCAGTTT	CGVETGGNQPQQF	TRBV29-1	TRBD1	TRBJ1-5	once	13
TGTGCCAGCATCGCAGAGAATAAAGGAAACACCATATATTTT	CASIAENKGNTIYF	TRBV25-1	-	TRBJ1-3	many	14
TGTGCCAGCAGTCTACAGGGGACCATTCAGCCCCAACATTTT	CASSLQGTIQPQHF	TRBV6-1	TRBD1	TRBJ1-5	-	14
TGTACTAGCAGCTCATCTCGGGAGTCCTCCTACGAGCAGTACTTC	CTSSSSRESSYEQYF	TRBV11-1	-	TRBJ2-7	-	15
TGTGCCAGCGGCTTCCCCGGGACTAGTAGGACCAAAAACATTCAGTACTTC	CASGFPGTSRTKNIQYF	TRBV11-1	TRBD2	TRBJ2-4	-	17